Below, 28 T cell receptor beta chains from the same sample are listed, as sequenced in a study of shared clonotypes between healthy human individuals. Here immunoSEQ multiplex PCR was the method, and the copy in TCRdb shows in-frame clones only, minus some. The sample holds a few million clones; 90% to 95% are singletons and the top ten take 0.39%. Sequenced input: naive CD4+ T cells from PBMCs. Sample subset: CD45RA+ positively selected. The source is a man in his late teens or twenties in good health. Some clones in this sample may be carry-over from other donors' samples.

The CDR3 region has the DNA TGTGCCAGCAGTGAAGTCGAGAGTATCGCTGAAGCTTTCTTT. It yields the protein CASSEVESIAEAFF. The rearrangement uses TRBV2 and TRBJ1-1, with unresolved D. CDR1 SNHLY and CDR2 FYNNEI come from the germline V gene. V was pared by 1 base and J by 6 bases, with 12 bases between. This CDR3 has 14 amino acids.

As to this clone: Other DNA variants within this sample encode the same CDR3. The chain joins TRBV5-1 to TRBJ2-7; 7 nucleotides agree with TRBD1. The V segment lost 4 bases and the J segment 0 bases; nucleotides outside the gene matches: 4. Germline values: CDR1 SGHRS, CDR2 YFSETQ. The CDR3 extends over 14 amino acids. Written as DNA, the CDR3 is TGCGCCAGCAGCCCGGGACAGAGCTCCTACGAGCAGTACTTC. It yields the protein CASSPGQSSYEQYF.

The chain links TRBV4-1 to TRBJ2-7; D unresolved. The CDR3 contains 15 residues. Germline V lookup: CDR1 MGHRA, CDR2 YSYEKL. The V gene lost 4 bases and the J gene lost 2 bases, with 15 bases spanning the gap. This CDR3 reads CASSLTPGPTYEQYF. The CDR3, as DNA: TGCGCCAGCAGCCTAACGCCGGGCCCAACCTACGAGCAGTACTTC.

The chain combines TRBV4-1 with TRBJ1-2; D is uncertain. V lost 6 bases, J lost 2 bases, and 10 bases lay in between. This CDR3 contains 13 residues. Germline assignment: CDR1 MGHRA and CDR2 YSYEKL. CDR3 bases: TGCGCCAGCAGGCCTTCGGGGAACTATGGCTACACCTTC. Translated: CASRPSGNYGYTF.

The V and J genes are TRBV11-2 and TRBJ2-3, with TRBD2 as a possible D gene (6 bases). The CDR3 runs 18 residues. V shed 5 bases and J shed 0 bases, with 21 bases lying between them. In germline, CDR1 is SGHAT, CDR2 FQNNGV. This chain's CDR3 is CASSRSTRLATSTDTQYF. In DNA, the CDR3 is TGTGCCAGCAGCCGAAGCACCCGGCTAGCGACTAGCACAGATACGCAGTATTTT.

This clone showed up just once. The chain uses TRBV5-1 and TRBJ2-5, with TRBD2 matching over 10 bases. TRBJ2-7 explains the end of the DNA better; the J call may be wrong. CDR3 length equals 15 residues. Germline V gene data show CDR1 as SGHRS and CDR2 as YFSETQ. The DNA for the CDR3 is TGCGCCAGCAGCTTGGAACTAGCGGGATTCTACGAGCAGTACTTC. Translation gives CASSLELAGFYEQYF.

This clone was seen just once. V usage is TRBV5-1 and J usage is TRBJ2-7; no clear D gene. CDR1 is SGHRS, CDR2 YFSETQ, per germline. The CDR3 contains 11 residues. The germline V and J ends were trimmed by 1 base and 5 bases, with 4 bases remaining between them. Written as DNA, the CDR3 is TGCGCCAGCAGCTTGAACAACGAGCAGTACTTC. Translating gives CASSLNNEQYF.

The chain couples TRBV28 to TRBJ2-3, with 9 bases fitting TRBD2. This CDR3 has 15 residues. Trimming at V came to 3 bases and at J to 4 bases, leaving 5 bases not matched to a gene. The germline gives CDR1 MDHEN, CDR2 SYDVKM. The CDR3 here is CASSFSRTSADTQYF. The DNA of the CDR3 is TGTGCCAGCAGTTTCTCACGGACTAGCGCAGATACGCAGTATTTT.

The CDR3 reads CASSPDRHYGYTF. CDR3 DNA: TGTGCCAGCAGTCCCGACCGGCACTATGGCTACACCTTC. This rearrangement joins TRBV6-1 to TRBJ1-2; D remains ambiguous. Trimming stripped 5 bases from V and 3 bases from J, with 10 bases between. Germline V gene sequence: CDR1 MNHNS, CDR2 SASEGT. The CDR3 is 13 residues long.

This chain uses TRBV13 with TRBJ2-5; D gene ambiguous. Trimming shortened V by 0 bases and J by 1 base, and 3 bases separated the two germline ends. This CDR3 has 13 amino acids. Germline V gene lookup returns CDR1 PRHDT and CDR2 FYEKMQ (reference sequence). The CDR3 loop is CASSLGPQETQYF. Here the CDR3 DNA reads TGTGCCAGCAGCTTAGGTCCCCAAGAGACCCAGTACTTC.

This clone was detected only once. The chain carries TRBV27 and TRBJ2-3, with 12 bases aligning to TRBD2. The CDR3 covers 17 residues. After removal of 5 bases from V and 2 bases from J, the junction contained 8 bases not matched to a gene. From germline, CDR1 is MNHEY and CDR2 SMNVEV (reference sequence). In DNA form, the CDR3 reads TGTGCCAGCAGTACCCGGCGACTAGCGGGAGACACAGATACGCAGTATTTT. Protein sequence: CASSTRRLAGDTDTQYF.

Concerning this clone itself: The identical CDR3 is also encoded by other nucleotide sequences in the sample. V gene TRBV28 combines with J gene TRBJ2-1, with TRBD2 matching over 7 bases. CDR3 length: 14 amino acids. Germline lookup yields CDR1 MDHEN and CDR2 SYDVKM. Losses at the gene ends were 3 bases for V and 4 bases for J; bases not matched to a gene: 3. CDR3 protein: CASSLGGGYNEQFF. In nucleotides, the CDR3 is TGTGCCAGCAGTTTGGGCGGGGGTTACAATGAGCAGTTCTTC. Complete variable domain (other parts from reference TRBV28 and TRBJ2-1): DVKVTQSSRYLVKRTGEKVFLECVQDMDHENMFWYRQDPGLGLRLIYFSYDVKMKEKGDIPEGYSVSREKKERFSLILESASTNQTSMYLCASSLGGGYNEQFFGPGTRLTVL.

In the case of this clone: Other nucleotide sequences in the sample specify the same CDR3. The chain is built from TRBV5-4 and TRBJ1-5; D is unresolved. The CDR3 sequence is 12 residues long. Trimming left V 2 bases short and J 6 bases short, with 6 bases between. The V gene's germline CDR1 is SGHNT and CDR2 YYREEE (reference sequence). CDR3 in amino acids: CASSFLGQPQHF. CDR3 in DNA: TGTGCCAGCAGCTTTCTAGGTCAGCCCCAGCATTTT. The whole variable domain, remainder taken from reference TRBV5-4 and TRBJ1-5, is ETGVTQSPTHLIKTRGQQVTLRCSSQSGHNTVSWYQQALGQGPQFIFQYYREEENGRGNFPPRFSGLQFPNYSSELNVNALELDDSALYLCASSFLGQPQHFGDGTRLSIL.

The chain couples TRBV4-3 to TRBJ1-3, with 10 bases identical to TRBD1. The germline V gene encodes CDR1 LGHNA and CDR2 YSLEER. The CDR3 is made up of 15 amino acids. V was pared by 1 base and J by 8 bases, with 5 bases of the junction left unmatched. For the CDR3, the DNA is TGCGCCAGCAGCCAAGGCCGGGACAGGGGTTACACCATATATTTT. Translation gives CASSQGRDRGYTIYF.

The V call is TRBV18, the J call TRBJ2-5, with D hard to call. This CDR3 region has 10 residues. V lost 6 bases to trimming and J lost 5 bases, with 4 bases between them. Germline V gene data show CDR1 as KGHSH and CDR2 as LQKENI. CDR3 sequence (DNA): TGTGCCAGCTCGTCGGAGACCCAGTACTTC. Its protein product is CASSSETQYF.

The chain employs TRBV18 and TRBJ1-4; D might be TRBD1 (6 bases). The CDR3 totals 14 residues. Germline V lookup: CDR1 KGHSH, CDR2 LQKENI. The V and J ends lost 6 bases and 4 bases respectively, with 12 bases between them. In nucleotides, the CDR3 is TGTGCCAGCTCCACCGGAGGGGGTAATGAAAAACTGTTTTTT. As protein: CASSTGGGNEKLFF. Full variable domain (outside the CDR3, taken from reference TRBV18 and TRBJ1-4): NAGVMQNPRHLVRRRGQEARLRCSPMKGHSHVYWYRQLPEEGLKFMVYLQKENIIDESGMPKERFSAEFPKEGPSILRIQQVVRGDSAAYFCASSTGGGNEKLFFGSGTQLSVL.

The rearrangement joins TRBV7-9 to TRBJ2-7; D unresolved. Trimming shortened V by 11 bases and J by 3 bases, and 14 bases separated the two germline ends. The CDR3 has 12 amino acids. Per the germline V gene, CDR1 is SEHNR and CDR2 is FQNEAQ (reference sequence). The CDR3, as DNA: TGTGCCTTTACAGACGGAAACTACGAGCAGTACTTC. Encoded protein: CAFTDGNYEQYF.

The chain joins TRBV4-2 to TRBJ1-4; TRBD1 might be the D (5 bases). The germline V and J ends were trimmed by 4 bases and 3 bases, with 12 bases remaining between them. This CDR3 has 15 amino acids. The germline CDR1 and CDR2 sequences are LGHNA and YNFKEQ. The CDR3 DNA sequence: TGTGCCAGCAGCCCAAGGGACGGATCTAATGAAAAACTGTTTTTT. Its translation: CASSPRDGSNEKLFF.

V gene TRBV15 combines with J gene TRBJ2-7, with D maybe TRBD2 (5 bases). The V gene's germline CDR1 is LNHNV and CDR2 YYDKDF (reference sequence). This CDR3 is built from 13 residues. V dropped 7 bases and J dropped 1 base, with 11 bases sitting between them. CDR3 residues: CATNTGNSYEQYF. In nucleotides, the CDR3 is TGTGCCACCAACACCGGGAATTCCTACGAGCAGTACTTC.

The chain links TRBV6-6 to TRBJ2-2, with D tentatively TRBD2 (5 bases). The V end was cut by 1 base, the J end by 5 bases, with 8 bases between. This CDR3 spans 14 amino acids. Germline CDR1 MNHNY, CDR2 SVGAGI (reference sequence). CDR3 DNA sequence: TGTGCCAGCAGTTACTTTCGGGAAACCGGGGAGCTGTTTTTT. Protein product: CASSYFRETGELFF.

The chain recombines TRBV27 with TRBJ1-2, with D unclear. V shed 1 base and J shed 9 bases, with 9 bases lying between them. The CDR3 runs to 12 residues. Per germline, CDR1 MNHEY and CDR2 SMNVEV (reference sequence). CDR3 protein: CASSLLGRRYTF. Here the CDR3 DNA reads TGTGCCAGCAGTTTATTGGGTCGGCGCTACACCTTC.

CDR3 in DNA: TGTGCCAGCAGGTTCGGGACCGCGAATGAAAAACTGTTTTTT. Translating gives CASRFGTANEKLFF. This sequence joins TRBV7-9 and TRBJ1-4; TRBD1 might be the D (5 bases). CDR3 length: 14 amino acids. Germline CDR1 and CDR2: SEHNR and FQNEAQ (reference sequence). The V end lost 6 bases, the J end lost 5 bases, and 13 bases lay between the germline ends.

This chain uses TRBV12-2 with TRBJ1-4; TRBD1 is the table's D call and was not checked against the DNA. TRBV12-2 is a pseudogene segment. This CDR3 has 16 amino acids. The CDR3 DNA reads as TGTGCAAGTCGGCCCCGCGGACAGGGCGGAATTGAAAAACTGTTTTTT. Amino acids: CASRPRGQGGIEKLFF.

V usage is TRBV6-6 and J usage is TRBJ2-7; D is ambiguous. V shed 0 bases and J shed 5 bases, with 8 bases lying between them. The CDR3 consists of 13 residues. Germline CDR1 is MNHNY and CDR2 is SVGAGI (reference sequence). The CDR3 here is CASSYSTNDEQYF. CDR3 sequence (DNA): TGTGCCAGCAGTTACTCGACAAACGACGAGCAGTACTTC.

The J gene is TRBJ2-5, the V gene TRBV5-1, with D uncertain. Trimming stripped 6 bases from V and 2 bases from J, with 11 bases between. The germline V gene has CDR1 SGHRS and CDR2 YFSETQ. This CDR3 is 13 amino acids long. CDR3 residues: CASTAAPQETQYF. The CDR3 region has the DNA TGCGCCAGCACAGCAGCGCCTCAAGAGACCCAGTACTTC.

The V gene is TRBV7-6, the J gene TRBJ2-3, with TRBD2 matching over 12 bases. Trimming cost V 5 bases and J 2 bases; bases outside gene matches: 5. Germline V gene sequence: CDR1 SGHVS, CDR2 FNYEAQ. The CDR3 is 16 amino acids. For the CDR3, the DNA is TGTGCCAGCAGCCCTGGACTAGCGGGACACACAGATACGCAGTATTTT. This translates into CASSPGLAGHTDTQYF.

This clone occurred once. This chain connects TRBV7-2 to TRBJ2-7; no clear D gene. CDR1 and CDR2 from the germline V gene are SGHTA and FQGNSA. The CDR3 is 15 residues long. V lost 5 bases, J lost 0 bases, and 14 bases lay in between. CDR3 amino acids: CASSRMLGHSYEQYF. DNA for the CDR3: TGTGCCAGCAGCCGCATGCTGGGCCACTCCTACGAGCAGTACTTC.

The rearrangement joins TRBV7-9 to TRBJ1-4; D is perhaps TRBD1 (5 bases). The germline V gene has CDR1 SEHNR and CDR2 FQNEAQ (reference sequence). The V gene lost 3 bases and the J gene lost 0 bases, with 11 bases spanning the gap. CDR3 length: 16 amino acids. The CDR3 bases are TGTGCCAGCAGCTTTTCGCAGGGTTCAACTAATGAAAAACTGTTTTTT. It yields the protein CASSFSQGSTNEKLFF.